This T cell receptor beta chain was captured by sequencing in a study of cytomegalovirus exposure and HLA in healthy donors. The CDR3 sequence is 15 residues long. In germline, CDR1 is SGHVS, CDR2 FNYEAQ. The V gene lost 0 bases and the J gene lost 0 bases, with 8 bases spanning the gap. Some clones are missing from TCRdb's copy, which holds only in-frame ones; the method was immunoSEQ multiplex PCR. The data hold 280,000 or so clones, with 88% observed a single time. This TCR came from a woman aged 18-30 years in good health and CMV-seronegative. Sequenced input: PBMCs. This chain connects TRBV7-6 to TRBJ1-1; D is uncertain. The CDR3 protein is CASSLAPEMNTEAFF. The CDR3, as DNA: TGTGCCAGCAGCTTAGCTCCAGAAATGAACACTGAAGCTTTCTTT.